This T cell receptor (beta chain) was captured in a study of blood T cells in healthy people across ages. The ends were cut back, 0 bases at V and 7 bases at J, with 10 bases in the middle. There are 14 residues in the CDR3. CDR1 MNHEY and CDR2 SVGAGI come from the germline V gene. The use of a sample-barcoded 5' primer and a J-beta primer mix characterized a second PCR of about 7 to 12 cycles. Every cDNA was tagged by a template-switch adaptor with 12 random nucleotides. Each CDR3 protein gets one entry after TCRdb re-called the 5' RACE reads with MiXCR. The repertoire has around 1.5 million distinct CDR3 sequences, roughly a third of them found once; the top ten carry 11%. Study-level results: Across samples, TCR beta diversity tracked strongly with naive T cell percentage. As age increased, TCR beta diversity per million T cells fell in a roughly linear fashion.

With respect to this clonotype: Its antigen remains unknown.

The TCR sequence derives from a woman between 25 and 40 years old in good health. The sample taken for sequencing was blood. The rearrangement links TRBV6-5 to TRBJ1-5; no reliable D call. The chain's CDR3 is CASSYSGEVQPQHF. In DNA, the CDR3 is TGTGCCAGCAGTTACTCCGGGGAGGTACAGCCCCAGCATTTT.